The 20 T cell receptor beta chains in this list originate from one sample, sequenced in a study of cytomegalovirus exposure and HLA in healthy donors. It was with 60 Vbeta and 13 Jbeta primers that the PCR ran. The assay was immunoSEQ multiplex PCR, and TCRdb's table has in-frame clones only and misses some. The table has about 84,000 clones, roughly 63% seen once; the top ten hold approximately 16%. Sequencing was performed on PBMCs. The origin of the receptors is a woman aged 40 to 50 in good health and CMV-seropositive.

V and J are TRBV19 and TRBJ2-7; TRBD2 aligns across 7 bases. There are 15 residues in the CDR3. V was clipped by 5 bases and J by 4 bases; unmatched bases: 11. CDR1 is LNHDA, CDR2 SQIVND, per germline (reference sequence). CDR3 coding DNA: TGTGCCAGTAGTCCCTCGGGGCTAGCGGAGTACGAGCAGTACTTC. It encodes CASSPSGLAEYEQYF.

This clone appeared a few times. The V and J genes are TRBV7-3 and TRBJ2-3, with 11 bases aligning to TRBD2. V shed 0 bases and J 1 base; nucleotides not matched to a gene: 6. CDR3 length: 18 residues. Germline CDR1 and CDR2: SGHTA and FQGTGA. DNA for the CDR3: TGTGCCAGCAGCTTAACCTTAGCGGGAGGGCCGGGCACAGATACGCAGTATTTT. This codes for CASSLTLAGGPGTDTQYF.

This clone was seen a handful of times. V is TRBV19 and J is TRBJ2-2; D possibly corresponds to TRBD1 (5 bases). The CDR3 extends over 17 amino acids. The germline V gene encodes CDR1 LNHDA and CDR2 SQIVND (reference sequence). Trimming cost V 1 base and J 1 base, with 13 bases left between them. For the CDR3, the DNA is TGTGCCAGTAGTATAGGACAGCAAATAGGGAACACCGGGGAGCTGTTTTTT. Amino acids: CASSIGQQIGNTGELFF. Full variable domain (rest looked up from reference TRBV19 and TRBJ2-2): DGGITQSPKYLFRKEGQNVTLSCEQNLNHDAMYWYRQDPGQGLRLIYYSQIVNDFQKGDIAEGYSVSREKKESFPLTVTSAQKNPTAFYLCASSIGQQIGNTGELFFGEGSRLTVL.

This clone has more than one count but fewer than ten. The chain links TRBV7-7 to TRBJ2-2; tentatively, D is TRBD2 (6 bases). The CDR3 totals 13 residues. Between the trimmed V and J ends, which lost 4 bases and 6 bases, there was a span of 9 bases. CDR1 and CDR2 (germline): SSHAT, FNYEAQ (reference sequence). CDR3 in DNA: TGTGCCAGCAGCTCGACTAGTCCCGGGGAGCTGTTTTTT. Translation gives CASSSTSPGELFF.

The chain employs TRBV28 and TRBJ2-7; D may be TRBD2 (5 bases). This CDR3 contains 13 residues. Trimming removed 2 bases at V and 0 bases at J, with 5 bases between. Germline V gives CDR1 MDHEN, CDR2 SYDVKM. The CDR3 DNA follows: TGTGCCAGCAGTTTAGGGAGCTCCTACGAGCAGTACTTC. It codes for CASSLGSSYEQYF.

This sequence joins TRBV4-2 and TRBJ1-1; 9 bases line up with TRBD1. The CDR3 is 14 residues long. CDR1 and CDR2 (germline): LGHNA, YNFKEQ. The junction had 2 bases not matched to a gene; V was cut back by 5 bases and J by 1 base. CDR3 sequence: CASSGGQGNTEAFF. DNA for the CDR3: TGTGCCAGCAGCGGGGGACAGGGGAACACTGAAGCTTTCTTT.

The chain uses TRBV11-3 and TRBJ2-7; 9 positions match TRBD1. The ends lost 5 bases at V and 5 bases at J; junction bases unmatched: 4. CDR3 length equals 13 residues. Germline V gene sequence: CDR1 SGHNT, CDR2 YENEEA. CDR3 sequence: CASSLGQGNEQYF. The CDR3 DNA reads as TGTGCCAGCAGCCTGGGACAGGGTAACGAGCAGTACTTC. The full variable domain, with the rest looked up from reference TRBV11-3 and TRBJ2-7, is EAGVVQSPRYKIIEKKQPVAFWCNPISGHNTLYWYLQNLGQGPELLIRYENEEAVDDSQLPKDRFSAERLKGVDSTLKIQPAELGDSAVYLCASSLGQGNEQYFGPGTRLTVT.

This clone has just a few counts. The rearrangement links TRBV11-2 to TRBJ2-7; 8 positions match TRBD1. J was trimmed by 5 bases and V by 0 bases; bases with no gene match: 9. This CDR3 is 16 amino acids long. Germline CDR1 is SGHAT and CDR2 is FQNNGV. CDR3 residues: CASSLDGQGAYNEQYF. As DNA, the CDR3 is TGTGCCAGCAGCTTAGATGGGCAGGGGGCGTATAACGAGCAGTACTTC.

The chain carries TRBV28 and TRBJ1-1; D ambiguous. CDR3 length: 12 residues. V lost 2 bases and J lost 11, with 12 bases in between. Germline loops: CDR1 MDHEN, CDR2 SYDVKM. CDR3: CASSLGYGVAFF. CDR3 nucleotide sequence: TGTGCCAGCAGTTTAGGGTACGGGGTTGCTTTCTTT.

This rearrangement joins TRBV7-9 to TRBJ2-1; possibly TRBD2 for D (6 bases). Trimming pared 3 bases from V and 5 bases from J, leaving 14 bases between. This CDR3 comprises 15 residues. Germline assignment: CDR1 SEHNR and CDR2 FQNEAQ (reference sequence). This chain's CDR3 is CASSFVSGVNNEQFF. In nucleotides, the CDR3 is TGTGCCAGCAGCTTCGTGTCGGGAGTAAACAATGAGCAGTTCTTC.

In regard to this clone: Other DNA sequences in this sample translate to the same CDR3. The chain combines TRBV9 with TRBJ1-3; weak D call: TRBD1 (5 bases). The ends were cut back, 4 bases at V and 3 bases at J, with 8 bases in the middle. The CDR3 has 13 residues. Germline lookup yields CDR1 SGDLS and CDR2 YYNGEE. The CDR3 DNA reads TGTGCCAGCAGCTGGGGGGATGGAAACACCATATATTTT. Translation: CASSWGDGNTIYF.

The chain carries TRBV18 and TRBJ1-1; TRBD1 is a possible D gene (6 bases). The CDR3 sequence is 16 residues long. Trimming left V 3 bases short and J 1 base short, with 15 bases between. The germline CDR1 and CDR2 sequences are KGHSH and LQKENI. In DNA, the CDR3 is TGTGCCAGCTCACCCCGGGCAGGACAGAGGAACACTGAAGCTTTCTTT. Amino acids: CASSPRAGQRNTEAFF.

The sample holds one count of this clone. The chain links TRBV27 to TRBJ2-2; unclear D gene. The germline V and J ends were trimmed by 6 bases and 2 bases, with 10 bases remaining between them. The CDR3 sequence is 14 residues long. The V gene's germline CDR1 is MNHEY and CDR2 SMNVEV (reference sequence). CDR3 residues: CASRLSSNTGELFF. In DNA, the CDR3 is TGTGCCAGCAGGTTGAGCTCCAACACCGGGGAGCTGTTTTTT.

This clone was seen once. The genes are TRBV11-2 and TRBJ2-1; D is possibly TRBD2 (6 bases). Trimming pared 3 bases from V and 6 bases from J, leaving 15 bases between. Germline-derived CDR1 and CDR2 are SGHAT and FQNNGV. This CDR3 is built from 15 residues. The CDR3 DNA reads TGTGCCAGCAGCTTTTCGAACGGGAGAGGCAATGAGCAGTTCTTC. Its translation is CASSFSNGRGNEQFF. Using reference TRBV11-2 and TRBJ2-1 for the parts outside the CDR3, the full variable domain is EAGVAQSPRYKIIEKRQSVAFWCNPISGHATLYWYQQILGQGPKLLIQFQNNGVVDDSQLPKDRFSAERLKGVDSTLKIQPAKLEDSAVYLCASSFSNGRGNEQFFGPGTRLTVL.

This chain uses TRBV27 with TRBJ2-3, with D possibly TRBD1 on 5 matching bases. The CDR3 sequence is 15 residues long. Germline CDR1 is MNHEY and CDR2 is SMNVEV (reference sequence). Trimming took 8 bases from V and 1 from J, leaving 16 bases between them. The CDR3 DNA reads TGTGCCAGCTGTTGCATAGGGGCGCGCACAGATACGCAGTATTTT. Translation gives CASCCIGARTDTQYF.

The chain has TRBV4-2 and TRBJ2-7; D is perhaps TRBD2 (6 bases). Germline V gene lookup returns CDR1 LGHNA and CDR2 YNFKEQ. V dropped 4 bases and J dropped 0 bases, with 13 bases sitting between them. The CDR3 is 15 amino acids. CDR3 nucleotides: TGTGCCAGCAGCCGGGATAGCGGTGGCTCCTACGAGCAGTACTTC. As protein: CASSRDSGGSYEQYF.

The chain couples TRBV4-3 to TRBJ1-3, with 8 bases matching TRBD1. The CDR3 totals 16 residues. Germline V gene sequence: CDR1 LGHNA, CDR2 YSLEER. J gave up 4 bases and V 0 bases, and 5 bases lay outside the gene matches. The DNA of the CDR3 is TGCGCCAGCAGCCAAGACCGACAGGGGAACGGAAACACCATATATTTT. Protein product: CASSQDRQGNGNTIYF.

The gene calls are TRBV18 and TRBJ1-2; 7 bases fit TRBD1. The CDR3 covers 14 residues. Trimming at V came to 4 bases and at J to 7 bases, leaving 9 bases not matched to a gene. Germline lookup yields CDR1 KGHSH and CDR2 LQKENI. The CDR3 nucleotides read TGTGCCAGCTCACTAGAGCTGACAGGGTTTGGCTACACCTTC. This sequence encodes CASSLELTGFGYTF.

This rearrangement joins TRBV7-3 to TRBJ1-2, with 7 bases lining up with TRBD1. The CDR3 covers 17 residues. Per the germline V gene, CDR1 is SGHTA and CDR2 is FQGTGA. Losses at the gene ends were 0 bases for V and 0 bases for J; bases not matched to a gene: 7. The CDR3 loop reads CASSLTGGSMANYGYTF. The CDR3 nucleotides read TGTGCCAGCAGCTTAACAGGGGGCAGCATGGCTAACTATGGCTACACCTTC. Filled out from reference TRBV7-3 and TRBJ1-2, the complete variable domain reads GAGVSQTPSNKVTEKGKYVELRCDPISGHTALYWYRQSLGQGPEFLIYFQGTGAADDSGLPNDRFFAVRPEGSVSTLKIQRTERGDSAVYLCASSLTGGSMANYGYTFGSGTRLTVV.

A word on this clone: The sample holds other DNA sequences that translate to the same CDR3. The chain couples TRBV5-1 to TRBJ2-7; 9 bases match TRBD2. Germline CDR1 and CDR2: SGHRS and YFSETQ. The CDR3 loop spans 14 amino acids. V lost 4 bases, J lost 0 bases, and 2 bases stayed unmatched. The CDR3 is CASSVSGSSYEQYF. The CDR3 nucleotides are TGCGCCAGCAGCGTTAGCGGGAGCTCCTACGAGCAGTACTTC. Supplemented by reference TRBV5-1 and TRBJ2-7, the full variable domain reads KAGVTQTPRYLIKTRGQQVTLSCSPISGHRSVSWYQQTPGQGLQFLFEYFSETQRNKGNFPGRFSGRQFSNSRSEMNVSTLELGDSALYLCASSVSGSSYEQYFGPGTRLTVT.